This T cell receptor beta chain was captured by sequencing in a study of T cells in Graves' hyperthyroidism and ophthalmopathy. For the study at large: Peripheral blood was acquired at first diagnosis, ahead of any therapy whatsoever.

Whole-study results and caveats: Blood also carried most thyroid clonotypes expanded above 0.001.

In its sample, this clonotype was seen many times. The antigen is unknown. With 4 bases clipped from V and 1 base from J, the junction kept 0 bases outside the gene matches. This CDR3 contains 15 residues. Germline V CDR1 and CDR2: SGHVS, FQNEAQ. Amplified TCR beta CDR3 regions derived from RNA transcripts. The primer set for the first-round RT-PCR of the TCR CDR3 was HTBI. One entry per CDR3 protein, called by TCRdb with MiXCR from the multiplex PCR reads. This sample has almost 500,000 distinct CDR3 sequences, with approximately 23% found just once. Patients affected by ophthalmopathy presented a Clinical Activity Score of at least 3, a NOSPECS grade of at least 4, and disease duration below 3 months. Exclusion followed for patients with uncontrolled infection, other autoimmune disease, pregnancy or lactation.

This receptor was identified in a woman aged 70 to 79 with Graves' ophthalmopathy. The chain joins TRBV7-8 to TRBJ2-3, with TRBD2 identical over 12 bases. The material sequenced was blood. The CDR3 DNA is TGTGCCAGCAGCTCTAGCGGGAGGGGCACAGATACGCAGTATTTT. Amino acid sequence: CASSSSGRGTDTQYF.